Below, 24 T cell receptor beta chains from the same sample are listed, as sequenced in a study of lymphopenia after photon versus proton radiotherapy. Here immunoSEQ multiplex PCR was the method, and the copy in TCRdb shows in-frame clones only, minus some. The sample lists more than 45,000 clones, under 95% seen once, with about a sixth in the top ten. This sample comprised peripheral blood, obtained from a patient treated with photon-based radiotherapy. The receptors here all came from a woman in her thirties or forties with cholangiocarcinoma.

The chain links TRBV4-3 to TRBJ1-4; a weak D match, TRBD1 (6 bases). Germline V gene sequence: CDR1 LGHNA, CDR2 YSLEER. This CDR3 region has 14 residues. The V end was cut by 6 bases, the J end by 8 bases, with 16 bases between. In DNA, the CDR3 is TGCGCCAGCAGTCACGGGACATCGGGGGAAAAACTGTTTTTT. It encodes CASSHGTSGEKLFF.

The chain carries TRBV28 and TRBJ1-5; 9 nucleotides agree with TRBD1. Germline V lookup: CDR1 MDHEN, CDR2 SYDVKM. This CDR3 is 17 amino acids long. V lost 7 bases, J lost 7 bases, and 17 bases stayed unmatched. The CDR3 is CASNVPGQGSGGQPQHF. CDR3 nucleotide sequence: TGTGCCAGCAATGTCCCGGGACAGGGATCGGGAGGCCAGCCCCAGCATTTT.

This chain links TRBV18 with TRBJ2-5, with D unresolved. The CDR3 loop spans 11 amino acids. Between the trimmed V and J ends, which lost 6 bases and 2 bases, there was a span of 4 bases. CDR1 is KGHSH and CDR2 is LQKENI in the germline V gene. The CDR3 spells CASSLQETQYF. The CDR3 coding sequence is TGTGCCAGCTCGCTGCAAGAGACCCAGTACTTC.

The chain uses TRBV7-9 and TRBJ1-2, with TRBD1 identical over 9 bases. CDR1 SEHNR and CDR2 FQNEAQ come from the germline V gene (reference sequence). There are 16 residues in the CDR3. J gave up 7 bases and V 4 bases, and 13 bases lay outside the gene matches. This chain's CDR3 is CASSSPGGTGTSGYTF. The DNA of the CDR3 is TGTGCCAGCAGCTCCCCAGGGGGGACAGGGACGTCTGGCTACACCTTC.

This clone was counted once. V usage is TRBV1 and J usage is TRBJ2-7; the D call TRBD1 from the table was never checked on the DNA. TRBV1 is termed a pseudogene. This CDR3 is 17 amino acids long. The CDR3 sequence: CTSSHYLDRGDYYEQYF. CDR3 nucleotide sequence: TGCACCAGCAGCCATTACCTAGACAGGGGCGATTACTACGAGCAGTACTTC.

CDR3 nucleotides: TGTGCCGGGAGCGCGCGGGAGGGAGGTTCCGCTGCGCAGTATTTT. The encoded protein is CAGSAREGGSAAQYF. V and J are TRBV5-6 and TRBJ2-3; 9 nucleotides match TRBD2. The V and J ends lost 10 bases and 10 bases, in that order; junction bases with no gene match: 19. The CDR3 sequence is 15 residues long. Germline V gene sequence: CDR1 SGHDT, CDR2 YYEEEE. The full variable domain, completed using reference TRBV5-6 and TRBJ2-3, is DAGVTQSPTHLIKTRGQQVTLRCSPKSGHDTVSWYQQALGQGPQFIFQYYEEEERQRGNFPDRFSGHQFPNYSSELNVNALLLGDSALYLCAGSAREGGSAAQYFGPGTRLTVL.

In its sample, this clone was seen many times. V and J are TRBV7-8 and TRBJ2-1; D might be TRBD1 (5 bases). The CDR3 spans 16 residues. Germline loops: CDR1 SGHVS, CDR2 FQNEAQ. With 2 bases removed from V and 8 bases from J, the gap between germline ends came to 19 bases. The CDR3 here is CASSLPVSQGRDEQFF. Written as DNA, the CDR3 is TGTGCCAGCAGCTTACCGGTTTCGCAGGGTAGGGATGAGCAGTTCTTC. The full variable domain, completed using reference TRBV7-8 and TRBJ2-1, is GAGVSQSPRYKVAKRGQDVALRCDPISGHVSLFWYQQALGQGPEFLTYFQNEAQLDKSGLPSDRFFAERPEGSVSTLKIQRTQQEDSAVYLCASSLPVSQGRDEQFFGPGTRLTVL.

The rearrangement uses TRBV6-1 and TRBJ1-6; D is perhaps TRBD1 (5 bases). Trimming shortened V by 3 bases and J by 8 bases, and 14 bases separated the two germline ends. CDR1 and CDR2 (germline): MNHNS, SASEGT. This CDR3 is built from 15 residues. CDR3 amino acids: CASSEGQGYYSPLHF. The CDR3 bases are TGTGCCAGCAGTGAGGGCCAGGGTTATTATTCACCCCTCCACTTT.

The chain has TRBV6-5 and TRBJ1-6; 9 bases map to TRBD1. Germline CDR1 is MNHEY and CDR2 is SVGAGI. V shed 4 bases, J shed 9 bases, and the junction held 1 base outside the gene matches. This CDR3 is built from 13 residues. This CDR3 is CASSLGQGSPLHF. The CDR3 coding sequence is TGTGCCAGCAGTTTGGGACAGGGTTCACCCCTCCACTTT.

This chain joins TRBV7-2 and TRBJ1-6, with no clear D. Germline lookup yields CDR1 SGHTA and CDR2 FQGNSA. CDR3 length equals 12 residues. V was clipped by 2 bases and J by 11 bases, with 7 bases between them. The CDR3 region is CASSLPWAPLHF. As DNA, the CDR3 is TGTGCCAGCAGCTTACCTTGGGCACCCCTCCACTTT. Complete variable domain (other parts from reference TRBV7-2 and TRBJ1-6): GAGVSQSPSNKVTEKGKDVELRCDPISGHTALYWYRQSLGQGLEFLIYFQGNSAPDKSGLPSDRFSAERTGGSVSTLTIQRTQQEDSAVYLCASSLPWAPLHFGNGTRLTVT.

This chain links TRBV6-5 with TRBJ1-1; D gene ambiguous. V was shortened by 0 bases and J by 3 bases, with 5 bases between the two germline ends. The CDR3 is 13 residues long. Looked up from germline, CDR1 is MNHEY and CDR2 is SVGAGI. The CDR3 region is CASSYSGYTEAFF. The CDR3 DNA reads as TGTGCCAGCAGTTACTCGGGTTACACTGAAGCTTTCTTT.

The CDR3 reads CASSGSYGYTF. CDR3 DNA sequence: TGTGCCAGCAGCGGCAGCTATGGCTACACCTTC. The V and J genes are TRBV5-6 and TRBJ1-2; D call uncertain. Germline lookup yields CDR1 SGHDT and CDR2 YYEEEE. The germline V and J ends were trimmed by 4 bases and 4 bases, with 5 bases remaining between them. This CDR3 spans 11 amino acids.

The V and J genes are TRBV4-1 and TRBJ2-5; 10 positions match TRBD2. This CDR3 spans 16 amino acids. V shed 5 bases and J 5 bases; nucleotides not matched to a gene: 11. CDR1 MGHRA and CDR2 YSYEKL come from the germline V gene. CDR3 in amino acids: CASSGLAGAGGETQYF. In nucleotides, the CDR3 is TGCGCCAGCAGCGGGCTAGCGGGGGCCGGGGGGGAGACCCAGTACTTC.

The CDR3 bases are TGTGCCAGCAGCATGGGACAGGGCTATAATTCACCCCTCCACTTT. Translating it yields CASSMGQGYNSPLHF. The gene calls are TRBV9 and TRBJ1-6; 9 nucleotides align to TRBD1. The CDR3 runs to 15 residues. Germline CDR1 SGDLS, CDR2 YYNGEE. With V trimmed by 4 bases and J by 3 bases, 2 bases remained unmatched.

The chain combines TRBV11-2 with TRBJ2-2; the match to TRBD1 covers 8 bases. The CDR3 runs to 15 residues. Germline V gives CDR1 SGHAT, CDR2 FQNNGV. V lost 11 bases and J lost 1; bases outside the gene matches: 9. The CDR3 DNA follows: TGTGCCTCCCGAGAGGGGACAGGGAACACCGGGGAGCTGTTTTTT. Translation: CASREGTGNTGELFF.

This CDR3 reads CASSWGLAGGAYEQYF. Here the CDR3 DNA reads TGTGCCAGCAGCTGGGGACTAGCGGGAGGAGCTTACGAGCAGTACTTC. The chain recombines TRBV5-5 with TRBJ2-7; 15 positions match TRBD2. Germline V gives CDR1 SGHKS, CDR2 YYEKEE (reference sequence). Trimming took 3 bases from V and 4 from J; bases not matched to a gene: 5. The CDR3 consists of 16 residues.

V gene TRBV7-6 combines with J gene TRBJ1-5, with a possible D match to TRBD1 (5 bases). Trimming shortened V by 1 base and J by 3 bases, and 10 bases separated the two germline ends. This CDR3 has 15 amino acids. Germline V gene lookup returns CDR1 SGHVS and CDR2 FNYEAQ. The CDR3 DNA sequence: TGTGCCAGCAGCTTAGGTCAGGGCTACAATCAGCCCCAGCATTTT. It is translated as CASSLGQGYNQPQHF. The whole variable domain, filled in from reference TRBV7-6 and TRBJ1-5, reads GAGVSQSPRYKVTKRGQDVALRCDPISGHVSLYWYRQALGQGPEFLTYFNYEAQQDKSGLPNDRFSAERPEGSISTLTIQRTEQRDSAMYRCASSLGQGYNQPQHFGDGTRLSIL.

The J gene is TRBJ2-1, the V gene TRBV7-2, with 7 bases lining up with TRBD2. Looked up from germline, CDR1 is SGHTA and CDR2 is FQGNSA. J gave up 7 bases and V 1 base, and 7 bases lay outside the gene matches. The CDR3 is 15 residues long. The CDR3 reads CASSLGPGGVNEQFF. CDR3 sequence (DNA): TGTGCCAGCAGCTTAGGGCCGGGGGGTGTAAATGAGCAGTTCTTC. The full variable domain, in which reference TRBV7-2 and TRBJ2-1 provide the parts outside the CDR3, is GAGVSQSPSNKVTEKGKDVELRCDPISGHTALYWYRQSLGQGLEFLIYFQGNSAPDKSGLPSDRFSAERTGGSVSTLTIQRTQQEDSAVYLCASSLGPGGVNEQFFGPGTRLTVL.

This clone was seen a single time. The V gene is TRBV9, the J gene TRBJ2-3; D is unclear. Germline assignment: CDR1 SGDLS and CDR2 YYNGEE. Trimming left V 3 bases short and J 0 bases short, with 14 bases between. The CDR3 has 16 amino acids. CDR3 bases: TGTGCCAGCAGCGGGTCCCGCGACTTTAGCACAGATACGCAGTATTTT. This sequence encodes CASSGSRDFSTDTQYF. Combining the CDR3 with reference TRBV9 and TRBJ2-3 gives the whole variable domain DSGVTQTPKHLITATGQRVTLRCSPRSGDLSVYWYQQSLDQGLQFLIQYYNGEERAKGNILERFSAQQFPDLHSELNLSSLELGDSALYFCASSGSRDFSTDTQYFGPGTRLTVL.

This clone is termed medium-sized. The CDR3 nucleotides are TGTGCTAGTGGTGATAGCGGGAGCTCCTACGAGCAGTACTTC. Translation: CASGDSGSSYEQYF. The chain is built from TRBV12-5 and TRBJ2-7; TRBD2 aligns across 9 bases. Germline lookup yields CDR1 LGHNT and CDR2 FRNRAP. V shed 5 bases and J 0 bases; nucleotides not matched to a gene: 2. This CDR3 comprises 14 residues.

V is TRBV5-6 and J is TRBJ1-2; weak D call: TRBD1 (5 bases). Germline V gene data show CDR1 as SGHDT and CDR2 as YYEEEE. Between the trimmed V and J ends, which lost 4 bases and 4 bases, there was a span of 20 bases. CDR3 length: 16 amino acids. CDR3: CASSQRSGGAFYGYTF. For the CDR3, the DNA is TGTGCCAGCAGCCAAAGATCGGGAGGGGCCTTCTATGGCTACACCTTC.

This clone has only one observation. The CDR3 nucleotides are TGTGCCAGCAGTGAAAGTTATAACTATGGCTACACCTTC. It yields the protein CASSESYNYGYTF. The chain is built from TRBV2 and TRBJ1-2; no definite D call. Trimming stripped 2 bases from V and 1 base from J, with 5 bases between. The CDR3 loop spans 13 amino acids. The germline V gene has CDR1 SNHLY and CDR2 FYNNEI.

The CDR3 spells CASSYGGFTAEAFF. The DNA for the CDR3 is TGTGCCAGCAGTTATGGGGGATTTACCGCTGAAGCTTTCTTT. The genes are TRBV6-5 and TRBJ1-1; D might be TRBD1 (5 bases). There are 14 residues in the CDR3. V was pared by 3 bases and J by 6 bases, with 14 bases between. Per germline, CDR1 MNHEY and CDR2 SVGAGI.

The J gene is TRBJ2-2, the V gene TRBV28; TRBD2 is a possible D gene (6 bases). Germline values: CDR1 MDHEN, CDR2 SYDVKM. The germline V and J ends were trimmed by 3 bases and 0 bases, with 8 bases remaining between them. This CDR3 has 15 amino acids. CDR3 in amino acids: CASSFGSTNTGELFF. The CDR3 nucleotides read TGTGCCAGCAGTTTCGGGAGTACGAACACCGGGGAGCTGTTTTTT.